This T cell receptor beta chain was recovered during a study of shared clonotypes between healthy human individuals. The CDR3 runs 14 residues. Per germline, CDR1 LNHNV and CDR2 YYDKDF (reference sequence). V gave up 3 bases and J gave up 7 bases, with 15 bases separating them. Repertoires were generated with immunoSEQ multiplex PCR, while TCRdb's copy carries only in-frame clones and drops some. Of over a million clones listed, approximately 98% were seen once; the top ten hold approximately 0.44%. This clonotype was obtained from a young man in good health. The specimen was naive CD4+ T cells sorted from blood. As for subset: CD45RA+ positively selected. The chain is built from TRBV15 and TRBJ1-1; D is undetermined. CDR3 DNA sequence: TGTGCCACCAGCAGTAAGGTTTTTCCAGTTGAAGCTTTCTTT. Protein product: CATSSKVFPVEAFF.